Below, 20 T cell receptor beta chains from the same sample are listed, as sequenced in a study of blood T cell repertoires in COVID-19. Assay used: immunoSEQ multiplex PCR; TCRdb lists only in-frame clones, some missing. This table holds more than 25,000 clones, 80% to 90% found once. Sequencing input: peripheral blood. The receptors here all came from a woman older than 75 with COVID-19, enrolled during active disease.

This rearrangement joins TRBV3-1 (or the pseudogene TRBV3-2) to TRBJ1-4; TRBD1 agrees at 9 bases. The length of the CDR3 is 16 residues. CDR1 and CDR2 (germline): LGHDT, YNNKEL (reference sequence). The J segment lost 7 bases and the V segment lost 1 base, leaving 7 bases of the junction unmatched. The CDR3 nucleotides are TGTGCCAGCAGCCAAGGAGGGACAGGGCTTTTTGAAAAACTGTTTTTT. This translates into CASSQGGTGLFEKLFF.

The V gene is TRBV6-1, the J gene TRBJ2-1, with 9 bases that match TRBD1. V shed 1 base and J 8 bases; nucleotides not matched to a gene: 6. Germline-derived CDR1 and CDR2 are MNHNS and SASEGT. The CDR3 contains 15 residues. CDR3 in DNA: TGTGCCAGCAGTGAAGGGGGGACAGGGTCGGATGAGCAGTTCTTC. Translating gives CASSEGGTGSDEQFF.

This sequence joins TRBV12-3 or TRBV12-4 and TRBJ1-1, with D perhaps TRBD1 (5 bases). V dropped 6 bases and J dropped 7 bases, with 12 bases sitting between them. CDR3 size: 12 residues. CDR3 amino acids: CASSLRQFEAFF. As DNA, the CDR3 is TGTGCCAGCAGCCTTAGACAGTTTGAAGCTTTCTTT.

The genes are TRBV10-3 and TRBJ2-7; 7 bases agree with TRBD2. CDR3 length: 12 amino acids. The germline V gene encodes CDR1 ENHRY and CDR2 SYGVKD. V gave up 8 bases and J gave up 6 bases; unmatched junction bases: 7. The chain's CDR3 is CAIGREGSEQYF. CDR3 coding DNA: TGTGCCATCGGGAGGGAAGGGTCCGAGCAGTACTTC.

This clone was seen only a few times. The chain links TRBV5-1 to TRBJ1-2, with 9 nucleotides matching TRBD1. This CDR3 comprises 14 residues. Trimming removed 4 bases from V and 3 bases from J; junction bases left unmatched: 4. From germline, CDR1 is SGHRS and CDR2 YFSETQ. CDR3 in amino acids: CASSADRGDYGYTF. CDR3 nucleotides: TGCGCCAGCAGCGCTGACAGGGGGGACTATGGCTACACCTTC.

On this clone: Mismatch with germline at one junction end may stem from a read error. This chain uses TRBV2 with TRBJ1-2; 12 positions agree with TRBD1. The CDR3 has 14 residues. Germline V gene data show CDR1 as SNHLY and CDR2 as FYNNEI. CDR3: CASREGTGGFGYTF. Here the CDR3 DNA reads TGTGCCAGCAGGGAAGGGACAGGGGGCTTTGGCTACACCTTC.

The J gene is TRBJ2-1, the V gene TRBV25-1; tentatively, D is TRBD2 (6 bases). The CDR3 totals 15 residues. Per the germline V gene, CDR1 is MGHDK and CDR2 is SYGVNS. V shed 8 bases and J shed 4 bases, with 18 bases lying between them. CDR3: CASRRAFGGYNEQFF. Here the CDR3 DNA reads TGTGCCAGCCGGAGGGCCTTTGGGGGTTACAATGAGCAGTTCTTC.

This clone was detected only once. CDR3 loop: CASGFMTGTVSLKYNEQFF. CDR3 nucleotides: TGTGCTAGTGGTTTCATGACAGGGACCGTTTCATTAAAGTACAATGAGCAGTTCTTC. The chain uses TRBV12-5 and TRBJ2-1, with 7 bases fitting TRBD1. Trimming took 3 bases from V and 4 from J; bases not matched to a gene: 18. The germline CDR1 and CDR2 sequences are LGHNT and FRNRAP. CDR3 size: 19 residues.

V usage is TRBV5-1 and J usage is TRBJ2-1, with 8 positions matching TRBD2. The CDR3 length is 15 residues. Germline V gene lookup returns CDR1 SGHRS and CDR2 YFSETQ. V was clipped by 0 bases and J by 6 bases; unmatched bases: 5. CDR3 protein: CASSLVAGGLNEQFF. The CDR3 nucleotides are TGCGCCAGCAGCTTGGTCGCGGGGGGACTCAATGAGCAGTTCTTC.

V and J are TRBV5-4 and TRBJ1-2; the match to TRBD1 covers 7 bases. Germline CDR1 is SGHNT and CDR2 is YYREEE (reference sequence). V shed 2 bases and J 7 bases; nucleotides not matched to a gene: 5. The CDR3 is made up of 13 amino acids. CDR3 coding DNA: TGTGCCAGCAGCTTTACAGGGGACCGTGGCTACACCTTC. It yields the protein CASSFTGDRGYTF.

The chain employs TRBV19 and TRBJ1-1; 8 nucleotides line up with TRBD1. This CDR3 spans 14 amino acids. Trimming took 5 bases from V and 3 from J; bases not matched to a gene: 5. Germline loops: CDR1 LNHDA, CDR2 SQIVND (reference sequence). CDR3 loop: CASSGRQGHTEAFF. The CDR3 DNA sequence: TGTGCCAGTAGTGGACGACAGGGGCACACTGAAGCTTTCTTT.

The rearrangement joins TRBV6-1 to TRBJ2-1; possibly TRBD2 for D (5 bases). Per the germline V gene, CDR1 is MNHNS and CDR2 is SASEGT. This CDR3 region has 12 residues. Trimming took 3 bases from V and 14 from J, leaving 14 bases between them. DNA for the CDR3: TGTGCCAGCAGTGATGTCCCGAGGGTTGAGTTCTTC. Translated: CASSDVPRVEFF.

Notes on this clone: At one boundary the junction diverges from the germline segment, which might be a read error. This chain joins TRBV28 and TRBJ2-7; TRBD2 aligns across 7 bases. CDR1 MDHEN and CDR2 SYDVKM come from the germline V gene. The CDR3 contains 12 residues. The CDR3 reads CASSTSLGLVGF. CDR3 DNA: TGTGCCAGCAGTACATCGCTCGGACTAGTGGGCTTC.

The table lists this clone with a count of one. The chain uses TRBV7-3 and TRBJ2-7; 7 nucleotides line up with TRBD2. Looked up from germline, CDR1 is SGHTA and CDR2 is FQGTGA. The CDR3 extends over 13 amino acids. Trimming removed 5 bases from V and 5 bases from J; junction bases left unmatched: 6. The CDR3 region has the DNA TGTGCCAGCAGCCGACAGCGGGACCACGAGCAGTACTTC. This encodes CASSRQRDHEQYF.

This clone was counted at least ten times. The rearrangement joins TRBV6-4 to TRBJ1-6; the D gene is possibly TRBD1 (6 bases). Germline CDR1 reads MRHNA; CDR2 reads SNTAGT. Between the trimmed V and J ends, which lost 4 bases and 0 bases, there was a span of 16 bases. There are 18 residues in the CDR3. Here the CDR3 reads CASSAQRQATSYNSPLHF. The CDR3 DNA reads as TGTGCCAGCAGTGCCCAGAGACAGGCGACCTCCTATAATTCACCCCTCCACTTT.

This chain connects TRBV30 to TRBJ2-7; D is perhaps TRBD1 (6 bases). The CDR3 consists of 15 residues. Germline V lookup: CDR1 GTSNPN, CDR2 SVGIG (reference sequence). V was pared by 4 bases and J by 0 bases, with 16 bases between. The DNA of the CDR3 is TGTGCCTGGACTGGGGGCTCTCGAAGCTCCTACGAGCAGTACTTC. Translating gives CAWTGGSRSSYEQYF. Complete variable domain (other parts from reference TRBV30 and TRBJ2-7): SQTIHQWPATLVQPVGSPLSLECTVEGTSNPNLYWYRQAAGRGLQLLFYSVGIGQISSEVPQNLSASRPQDRQFILSSKKLLLSDSGFYLCAWTGGSRSSYEQYFGPGTRLTVT.

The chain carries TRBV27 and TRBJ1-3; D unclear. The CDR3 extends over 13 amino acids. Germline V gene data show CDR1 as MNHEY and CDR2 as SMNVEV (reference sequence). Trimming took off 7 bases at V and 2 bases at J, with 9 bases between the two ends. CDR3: CASKLAAGNTIYF. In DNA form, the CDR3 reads TGTGCCAGCAAGTTAGCCGCTGGAAACACCATATATTTT.

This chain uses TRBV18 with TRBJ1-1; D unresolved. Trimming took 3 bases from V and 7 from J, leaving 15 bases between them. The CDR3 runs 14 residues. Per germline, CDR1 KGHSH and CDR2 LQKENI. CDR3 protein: CASSPGSRNFEAFF. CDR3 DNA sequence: TGTGCCAGCTCACCGGGCAGTAGGAATTTTGAAGCTTTCTTT. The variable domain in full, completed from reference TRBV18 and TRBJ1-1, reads NAGVMQNPRHLVRRRGQEARLRCSPMKGHSHVYWYRQLPEEGLKFMVYLQKENIIDESGMPKERFSAEFPKEGPSILRIQQVVRGDSAAYFCASSPGSRNFEAFFGQGTRLTVV.

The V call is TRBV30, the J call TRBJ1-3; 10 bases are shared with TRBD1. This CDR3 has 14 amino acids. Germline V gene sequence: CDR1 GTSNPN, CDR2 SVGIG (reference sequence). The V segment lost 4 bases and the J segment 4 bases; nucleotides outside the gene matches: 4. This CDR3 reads CAWMGQGPGNTIYF. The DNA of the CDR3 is TGTGCCTGGATGGGACAGGGGCCAGGAAACACCATATATTTT.

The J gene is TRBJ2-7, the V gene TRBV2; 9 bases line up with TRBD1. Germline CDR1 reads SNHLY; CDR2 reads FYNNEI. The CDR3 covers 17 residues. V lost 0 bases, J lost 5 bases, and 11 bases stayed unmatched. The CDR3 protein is CASSEASPGQGKDEQYF. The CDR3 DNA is TGTGCCAGCAGTGAAGCGTCACCGGGACAGGGTAAAGACGAGCAGTACTTC. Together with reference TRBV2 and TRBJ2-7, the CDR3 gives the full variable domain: EPEVTQTPSHQVTQMGQEVILRCVPISNHLYFYWYRQILGQKVEFLVSFYNNEISEKSEIFDDQFSVERPDGSNFTLKIRSTKLEDSAMYFCASSEASPGQGKDEQYFGPGTRLTVT.